This T cell receptor beta chain was identified during a study of a mutant IDH1 vaccine in newly diagnosed glioma (dated by TCRdb to the early 2020s). For the wider study: In the chemotherapy-containing groups, vaccination started alongside temozolomide cycles, whereas in patients who had radiotherapy alone it started 4-6 weeks after radiotherapy. Peripheral blood was drawn at six visits: V03 (baseline), V05, V07, V10, V12 and V13. The week-35 safety follow-up was designated visit V12, and the week-47 end of study was designated visit V13. Longitudinal TCRB deep sequencing was performed for about two dozen treated patients wherever samples were available for exploratory analyses. Prior to enrollment, patients had been given standard therapy consisting of radiotherapy alone, temozolomide alone, or radiochemotherapy with temozolomide, with the combination given to most patients. Of the 25 to 35 patients who were treated, about 62% were male and 37.5% were female, and the mean age was roughly 40 years.

What the study reported, not specific to this receptor: PBMC samples for TCRB deep sequencing were selected based on availability. No apparent relationship was observed between pseudoprogression and alterations in the top peripheral T cell clonotypes detected by TCRB sequencing. Immune responses induced by the vaccine were seen in roughly 95% of patients across multiple MHC alleles. The authors stated that sample limitations prevented analyses of patient blood samples from being reproduced.

The time point label corresponds to: week 35, safety follow-up. Each vaccine dose was 300 ug of a 20-mer mutant IDH1 peptide in Montanide, given subcutaneously with topical imiquimod. Patients received eight vaccinations in weeks 1, 3, 5, 7, 11, 15, 19 and 23, corresponding to visits V03 through V10. Donors had newly diagnosed WHO grade 3 or 4 IDH1-mutant astrocytomas with loss of nuclear ATRX. The samples were drawn from NOA16, a multicentre, single-arm, open-label phase I trial in Germany that tested a mutant IDH1 peptide vaccine in humans for the first time. The DNeasy Blood and Tissue Kit was used to extract genomic DNA from EDTA blood for TCRB sequencing. Points on this clone: The antigen it recognizes is unknown. No per-base quality is available; no much larger clone lies one base away.

Library preparation used the immunoSEQ multiplex PCR assay. Following the manufacturer's protocol, the hsTCRB Kit was used to amplify rearranged TCR beta chain sequences. TCRB libraries were sequenced on an Illumina MiSeq. As for the authors' bioinformatics: The proprietary platform of the kit vendor was used for demultiplexing, trimming and gene mapping. TCRdb stores this immuneACCESS table with in-frame sequences only. Part of the clones is absent; in the studies checked, under half of the shortfall reflects unresolved V genes, and no reason is known for the rest. The V and J calls and clone size come from that table; D and trimming were worked out from the DNA. The sample contains about 48,000 clones, 60% to 85% of them found a single time. The ten largest clones take up about 12% of the sample. The junction shows trimming of 4 bases on V and 4 bases on J, and the gene matches do not reach 7 bases of it. The germline V gene gives CDR1 as MNHEY and CDR2 as SVGAGI. Its CDR3 holds 15 amino acids, cysteine through valine. Kept here is only the CDR3 DNA, which spans 45 bases and is read in frame from base 1.

Material: PBMCs, obtained from a glioma patient whose treatment included an IDH1 peptide vaccine. This sequence uses TRBV6-5 and TRBJ2-7; 10 bases in the middle match TRBD1. The TCR comes from a man aged 40-50 years with glioma. This receptor carries the CDR3 CASSSRSGQGYEQYV. The DNA reads as follows: TGTGCCAGCAGTTCGAGGTCGGGACAGGGGTACGAGCAGTACGTC.